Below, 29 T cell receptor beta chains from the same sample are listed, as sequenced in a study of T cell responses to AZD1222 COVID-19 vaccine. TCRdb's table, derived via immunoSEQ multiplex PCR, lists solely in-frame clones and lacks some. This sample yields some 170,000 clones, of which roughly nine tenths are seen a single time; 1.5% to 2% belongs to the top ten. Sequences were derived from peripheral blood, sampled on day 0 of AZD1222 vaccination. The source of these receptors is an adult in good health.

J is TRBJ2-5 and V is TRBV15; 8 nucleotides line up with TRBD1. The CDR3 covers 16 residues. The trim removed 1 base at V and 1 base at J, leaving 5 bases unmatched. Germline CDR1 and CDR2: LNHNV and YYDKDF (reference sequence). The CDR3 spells CATSRANRGTQETQYF. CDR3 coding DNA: TGTGCCACCAGCAGAGCGAACAGGGGGACCCAAGAGACCCAGTACTTC.

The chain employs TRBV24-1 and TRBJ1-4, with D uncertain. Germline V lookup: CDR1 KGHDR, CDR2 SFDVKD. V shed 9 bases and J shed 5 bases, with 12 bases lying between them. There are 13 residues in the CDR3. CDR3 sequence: CATQRHRNEKLFF. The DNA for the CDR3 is TGTGCCACCCAGCGGCACCGGAATGAAAAACTGTTTTTT.

CDR3 DNA sequence: TGTGCCAGCAAAACTATATCTGGGGCCTACGAGCAGTACTTC. As protein: CASKTISGAYEQYF. The gene calls are TRBV28 and TRBJ2-7; D is unresolved. The length of the CDR3 is 14 residues. Germline V CDR1 and CDR2: MDHEN, SYDVKM. The V end lost 7 bases, the J end lost 2 bases, and 15 bases lay between the germline ends. Looking up the rest from reference TRBV28 and TRBJ2-7 gives the full variable domain: DVKVTQSSRYLVKRTGEKVFLECVQDMDHENMFWYRQDPGLGLRLIYFSYDVKMKEKGDIPEGYSVSREKKERFSLILESASTNQTSMYLCASKTISGAYEQYFGPGTRLTVT.

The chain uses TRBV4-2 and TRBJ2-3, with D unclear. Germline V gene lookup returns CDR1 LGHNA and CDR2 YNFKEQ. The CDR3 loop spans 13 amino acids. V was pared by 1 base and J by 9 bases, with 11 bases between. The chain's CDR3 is CASSQGFEATQYF. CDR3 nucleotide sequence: TGTGCCAGCAGCCAAGGATTCGAAGCCACGCAGTATTTT.

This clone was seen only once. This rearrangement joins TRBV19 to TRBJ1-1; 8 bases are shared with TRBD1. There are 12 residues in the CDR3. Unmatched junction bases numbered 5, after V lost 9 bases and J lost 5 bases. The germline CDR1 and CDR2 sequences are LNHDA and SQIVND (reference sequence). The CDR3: CASRGRGTEAFF. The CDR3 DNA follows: TGTGCCAGCAGGGGGCGCGGGACTGAAGCTTTCTTT. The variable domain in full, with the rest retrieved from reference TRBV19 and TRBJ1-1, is DGGITQSPKYLFRKEGQNVTLSCEQNLNHDAMYWYRQDPGQGLRLIYYSQIVNDFQKGDIAEGYSVSREKKESFPLTVTSAQKNPTAFYLCASRGRGTEAFFGQGTRLTVV.

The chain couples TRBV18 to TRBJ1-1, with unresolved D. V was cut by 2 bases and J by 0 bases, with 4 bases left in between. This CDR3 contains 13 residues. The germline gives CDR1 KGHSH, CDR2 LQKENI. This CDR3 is CASSPGLNTEAFF. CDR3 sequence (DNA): TGTGCCAGCTCACCAGGTTTGAACACTGAAGCTTTCTTT.

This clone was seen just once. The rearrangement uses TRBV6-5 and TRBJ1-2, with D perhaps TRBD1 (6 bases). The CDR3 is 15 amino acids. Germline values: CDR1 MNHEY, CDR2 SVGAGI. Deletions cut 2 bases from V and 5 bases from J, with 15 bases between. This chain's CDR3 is CASSYASGAGYGYTF. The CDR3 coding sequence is TGTGCCAGCAGTTACGCGTCGGGGGCAGGATATGGCTACACCTTC.

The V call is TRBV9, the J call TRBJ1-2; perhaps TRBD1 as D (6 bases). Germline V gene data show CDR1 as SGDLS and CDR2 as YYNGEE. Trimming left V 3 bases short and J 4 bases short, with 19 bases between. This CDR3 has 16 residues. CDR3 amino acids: CASSGGPGHSSYGYTF. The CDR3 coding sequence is TGTGCCAGCAGCGGAGGACCGGGACACTCGAGCTATGGCTACACCTTC.

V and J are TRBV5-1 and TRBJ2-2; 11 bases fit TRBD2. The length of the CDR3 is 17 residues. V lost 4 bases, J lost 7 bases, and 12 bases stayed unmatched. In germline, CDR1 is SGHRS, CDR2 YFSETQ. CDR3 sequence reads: CASSDRLAGSAGGELFF. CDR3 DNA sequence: TGCGCCAGCAGCGACCGACTAGCGGGGTCTGCGGGCGGGGAGCTGTTTTTT.

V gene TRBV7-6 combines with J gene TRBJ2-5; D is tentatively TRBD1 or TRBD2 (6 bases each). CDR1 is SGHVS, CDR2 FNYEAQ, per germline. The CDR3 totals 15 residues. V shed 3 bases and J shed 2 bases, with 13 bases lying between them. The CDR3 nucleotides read TGTGCCAGCAGCTTTTCGGGGGCGAGTCAAGAGACCCAGTACTTC. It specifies CASSFSGASQETQYF.

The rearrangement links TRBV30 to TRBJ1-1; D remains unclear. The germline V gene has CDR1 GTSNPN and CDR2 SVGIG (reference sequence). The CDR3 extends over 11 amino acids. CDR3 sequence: CARRRGTEAFF. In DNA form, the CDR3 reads TGTGCTCGACGGCGTGGGACTGAAGCTTTCTTT.

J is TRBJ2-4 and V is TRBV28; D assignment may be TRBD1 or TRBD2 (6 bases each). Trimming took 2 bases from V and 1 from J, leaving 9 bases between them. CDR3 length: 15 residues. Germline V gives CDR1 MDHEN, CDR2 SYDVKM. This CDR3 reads CASSLTGRAKNIQYF. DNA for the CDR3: TGTGCCAGCAGTTTAACAGGGAGGGCCAAAAACATTCAGTACTTC.

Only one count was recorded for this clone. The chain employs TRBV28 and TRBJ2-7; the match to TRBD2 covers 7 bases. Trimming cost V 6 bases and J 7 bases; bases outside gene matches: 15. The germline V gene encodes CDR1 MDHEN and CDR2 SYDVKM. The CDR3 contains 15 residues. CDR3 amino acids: CASSHRSSGEREQYV. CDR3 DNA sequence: TGTGCCAGCAGCCACCGATCTAGCGGCGAAAGGGAGCAGTACGTC.

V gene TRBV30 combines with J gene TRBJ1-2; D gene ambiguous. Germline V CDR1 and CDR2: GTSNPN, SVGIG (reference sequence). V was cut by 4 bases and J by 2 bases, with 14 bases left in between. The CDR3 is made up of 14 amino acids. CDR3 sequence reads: CAWKIQTINYGYTF. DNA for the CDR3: TGTGCCTGGAAGATACAGACAATAAACTATGGCTACACCTTC.

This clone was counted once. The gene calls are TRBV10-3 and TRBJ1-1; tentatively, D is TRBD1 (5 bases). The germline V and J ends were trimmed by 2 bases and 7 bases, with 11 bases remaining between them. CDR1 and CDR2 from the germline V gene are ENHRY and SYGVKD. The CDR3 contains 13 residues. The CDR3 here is CAISELGRGEAFF. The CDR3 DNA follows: TGTGCCATCAGTGAGCTGGGACGTGGTGAAGCTTTCTTT.

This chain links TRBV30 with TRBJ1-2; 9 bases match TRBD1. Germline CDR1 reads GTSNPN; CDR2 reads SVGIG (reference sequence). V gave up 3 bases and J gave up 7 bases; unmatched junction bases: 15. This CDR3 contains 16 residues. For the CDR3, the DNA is TGTGCCTGGAGCTACTACCGACAGGGGGGCGCGGGTGGCTACACCTTC. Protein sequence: CAWSYYRQGGAGGYTF.

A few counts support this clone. The CDR3 DNA sequence: TGTGCCAGCAAGCGTGGTACCACAAACTATGGCTACACCTTC. Residues: CASKRGTTNYGYTF. The rearrangement links TRBV28 to TRBJ1-2; D is uncertain. The germline gives CDR1 MDHEN, CDR2 SYDVKM. Trimming removed 7 bases from V and 2 bases from J, with 14 bases in between. The CDR3 loop spans 14 amino acids.

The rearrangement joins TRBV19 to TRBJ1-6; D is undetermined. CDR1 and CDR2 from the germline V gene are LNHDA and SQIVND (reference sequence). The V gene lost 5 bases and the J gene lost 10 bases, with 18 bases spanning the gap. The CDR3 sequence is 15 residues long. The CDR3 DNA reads TGTGCCAGTAGTTCGTTGGGTGCACCTCCATCACCCCTCCACTTT. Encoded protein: CASSSLGAPPSPLHF.

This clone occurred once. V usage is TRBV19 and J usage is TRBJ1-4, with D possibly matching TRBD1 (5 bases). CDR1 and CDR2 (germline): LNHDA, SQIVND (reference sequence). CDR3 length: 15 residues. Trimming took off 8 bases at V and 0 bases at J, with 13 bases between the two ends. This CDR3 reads CASRGHLSTNEKLFF. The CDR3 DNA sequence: TGTGCCAGTCGCGGACACTTGTCAACTAATGAAAAACTGTTTTTT.

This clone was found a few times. The DNA for the CDR3 is TGTGCCACCAGCACGGGACAAGAGACCCAGTACTTC. Translating gives CATSTGQETQYF. The chain is built from TRBV15 and TRBJ2-5; D is perhaps TRBD2 (5 bases). The CDR3 loop spans 12 amino acids. The germline V gene encodes CDR1 LNHNV and CDR2 YYDKDF (reference sequence). V lost 4 bases to trimming and J lost 2 bases, with 5 bases between them.

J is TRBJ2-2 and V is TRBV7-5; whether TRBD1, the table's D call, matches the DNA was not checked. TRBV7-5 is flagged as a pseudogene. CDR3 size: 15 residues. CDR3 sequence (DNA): TGTGCCAGAAGCTGGGACAGTACCAACACCGGGGAGCTGTTTTTT. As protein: CARSWDSTNTGELFF.

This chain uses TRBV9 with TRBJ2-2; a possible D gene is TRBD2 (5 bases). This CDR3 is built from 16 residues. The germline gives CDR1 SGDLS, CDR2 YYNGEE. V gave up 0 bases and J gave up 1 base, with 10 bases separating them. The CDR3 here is CASSVASGKNTGELFF. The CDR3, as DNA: TGTGCCAGCAGCGTAGCCAGCGGCAAGAACACCGGGGAGCTGTTTTTT.

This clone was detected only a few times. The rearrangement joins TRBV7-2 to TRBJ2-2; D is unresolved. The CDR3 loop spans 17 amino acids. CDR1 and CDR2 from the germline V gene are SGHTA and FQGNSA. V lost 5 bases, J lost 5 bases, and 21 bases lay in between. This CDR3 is CASSLGVIRSRTGELFF. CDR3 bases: TGTGCCAGCAGCCTAGGCGTTATTAGGAGTCGGACCGGGGAGCTGTTTTTT.

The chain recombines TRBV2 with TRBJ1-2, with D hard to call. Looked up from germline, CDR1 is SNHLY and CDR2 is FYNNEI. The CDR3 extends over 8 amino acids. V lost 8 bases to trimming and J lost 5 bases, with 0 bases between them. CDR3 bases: TGTGCCAGCTATGGCTACACCTTC. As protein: CASYGYTF.

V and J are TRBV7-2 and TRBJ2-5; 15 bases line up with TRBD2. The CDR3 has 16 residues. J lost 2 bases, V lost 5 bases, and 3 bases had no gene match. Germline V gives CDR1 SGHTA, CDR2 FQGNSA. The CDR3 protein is CASSDGLAGGQETQYF. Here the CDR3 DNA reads TGTGCCAGCAGCGACGGACTAGCGGGGGGGCAAGAGACCCAGTACTTC.

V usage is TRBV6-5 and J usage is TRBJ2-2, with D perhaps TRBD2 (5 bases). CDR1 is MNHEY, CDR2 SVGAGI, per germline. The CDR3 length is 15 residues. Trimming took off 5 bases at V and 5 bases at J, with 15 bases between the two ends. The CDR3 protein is CASSPRQTTTGELFF. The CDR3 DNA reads TGTGCCAGCAGTCCCCGGCAGACTACGACCGGGGAGCTGTTTTTT.

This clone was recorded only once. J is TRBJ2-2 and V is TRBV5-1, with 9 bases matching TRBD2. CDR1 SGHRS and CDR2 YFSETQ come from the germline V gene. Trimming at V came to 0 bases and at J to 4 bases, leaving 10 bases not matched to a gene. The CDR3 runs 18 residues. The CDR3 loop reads CASSLALAGVGSTGELFF. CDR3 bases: TGCGCCAGCAGCTTGGCCTTAGCGGGAGTAGGGTCCACCGGGGAGCTGTTTTTT.

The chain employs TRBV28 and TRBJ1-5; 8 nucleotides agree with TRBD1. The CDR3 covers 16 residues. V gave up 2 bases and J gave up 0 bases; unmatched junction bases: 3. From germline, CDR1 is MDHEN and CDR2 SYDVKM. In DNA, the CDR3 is TGTGCCAGCAGTTTACTCAGGGGGCTTAGCAATCAGCCCCAGCATTTT. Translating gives CASSLLRGLSNQPQHF.

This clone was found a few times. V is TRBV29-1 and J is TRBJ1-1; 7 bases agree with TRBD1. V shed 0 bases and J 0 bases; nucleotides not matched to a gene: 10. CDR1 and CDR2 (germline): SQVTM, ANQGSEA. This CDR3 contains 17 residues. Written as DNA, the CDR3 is TGCAGCGTTGAAGATGGAAGGGGGCAGAACATGAACACTGAAGCTTTCTTT. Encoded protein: CSVEDGRGQNMNTEAFF. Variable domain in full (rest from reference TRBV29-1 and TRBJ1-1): SAVISQKPSRDICQRGTSLTIQCQVDSQVTMMFWYRQQPGQSLTLIATANQGSEATYESGFVIDKFPISRPNLTFSTLTVSNMSPEDSSIYLCSVEDGRGQNMNTEAFFGQGTRLTVV.